This T cell receptor (beta chain) was documented in a study of regulatory T cells in long-lasting Graves disease. The germline V gene encodes CDR1 KGHSH and CDR2 LQKENI. This CDR3 comprises 13 residues. With 1 base removed from V and 5 bases from J, the gap between germline ends came to 8 bases. Time point described: newly diagnosed GD, antithyroid drugs for less than 3 months. Making the TCR library involved RNA that had been extracted from PBMCs. This clonotype was observed at least ten times. TCR beta libraries were built with iRepertoire HTBI primers and Arm-PCR of CDR3 regions. Each CDR3 protein gets one entry after TCRdb re-called the multiplex PCR reads with MiXCR. This sample has 500,000 or so distinct CDR3 sequences, with about 15% found just once. The sample was also linked to a second study, of T cells in Graves' hyperthyroidism and ophthalmopathy.

The J gene is TRBJ1-1, the V gene TRBV18; tentative D call: TRBD1 (6 bases). This receptor was taken from a woman aged 35-65 years with Graves disease. Here the sequenced sample was peripheral blood mononuclear cells (PBMCs), taken at new diagnosis, from a patient treated with antithyroid drugs. The CDR3 nucleotides read TGTGCCAGCTCACCACAGGGGGTAACTGAAGCTTTCTTT. Protein: CASSPQGVTEAFF.